A selection of T cell receptor beta chains follows, all from one sample in a study of T cells after yellow fever vaccination. TCRdb re-called the 5' RACE reads through MiXCR, storing one row per CDR3 protein. The sample holds more than 350,000 distinct CDR3 sequences, approximately 10% seen once. Sample: PBMCs, taken on the day of the first yellow fever vaccination. These TCRs come from a man younger than 35 who received the YFV17D yellow fever vaccine. Both conserved end residues are trimmed from each CDR3.

v_call	cdr3_aa
TRBV19	ASSPRLAGSYNEQF
TRBV6-1	ARRGMWKNQPQH
TRBV24-1	ATSDPGTENNEQF
TRBV7-2	ASSDQQNSPLH
TRBV7-9	ASSPTGREREQY
TRBV4-1	ASSQDPGEGQPQH
TRBV7-9	ASSLMAGEAYEQY
TRBV5-1	ASSLTGYDTEAF
TRBV6-5	ASKGVRGTQY
TRBV12-3/TRBV12-4	AIGKGSWSPLH
TRBV4-3	ASSQDWGHYGYT
TRBV12-3/TRBV12-4	ASTVLPPNSPLH
TRBV15	ATSSRGANEQY
TRBV12-3/TRBV12-4	ASSFSRQGYQPQH
TRBV5-1	ASSPGTGGVYEQY
TRBV4-1	ASSPGQGAGDTQY
TRBV6-1	ASRAGVMDNSPLH
TRBV5-5	ASSFWVPPGTGELF
TRBV11-2	ASSLEGTGFPQETQY
TRBV12-3/TRBV12-4	ASSFSTGTDTQY
TRBV20-1	SARGGRNTDTQY
TRBV12-3/TRBV12-4	ASSLSGGGPFNEQF